One sample yielded the 15 T cell receptor beta chains listed below, sequenced in a study of sequential checkpoint blockade in melanoma. Treatment reported: randomized to nivolumab then ipilimumab (arm A) or the reverse (arm B). Method: immunoSEQ multiplex PCR; TCRdb's copy keeps in-frame clones and lacks some. The sample holds about 2,700 clones, more than 20% seen once. The material sequenced was tumor tissue (inferred from file names), taken from a patient given nivolumab and ipilimumab in sequence. The receptors shown here come from a human donor with melanoma.

The chain carries TRBV6-8 and TRBJ1-1; D is perhaps TRBD1 (5 bases). The germline gives CDR1 MNHGY, CDR2 SAAAGT. Trimming took off 10 bases at V and 5 bases at J, with 17 bases between the two ends. The CDR3 is 13 amino acids. DNA for the CDR3: TGTGCCACCCAGACCGATCGGGGGACTGAAGCTTTCTTT. The encoded protein is CATQTDRGTEAFF.

V gene TRBV30 combines with J gene TRBJ2-7; 7 nucleotides align to TRBD2. CDR3 size: 16 residues. Germline V CDR1 and CDR2: GTSNPN, SVGIG (reference sequence). With V trimmed by 2 bases and J by 6 bases, 16 bases remained unmatched. In DNA, the CDR3 is TGTGCCTGGAGTCGAGGGGCTAGCGGCGGCTTAGGCGAGCAGTACTTC. It translates to CAWSRGASGGLGEQYF.

This clone was counted only a few times. V usage is TRBV6-8 and J usage is TRBJ1-3, with D unclear. CDR3 length: 14 residues. Germline lookup yields CDR1 MNHGY and CDR2 SAAAGT. The germline V and J ends were trimmed by 5 bases and 6 bases, with 14 bases remaining between them. CDR3 coding DNA: TGTGCCAGCAGTGAGTCGGTGAATGTAAACACCATATATTTT. Protein product: CASSESVNVNTIYF.

This clone was counted a few times. The V gene is TRBV6-8, the J gene TRBJ2-7; 13 nucleotides match TRBD2. Germline V CDR1 and CDR2: MNHGY, SAAAGT. This CDR3 region has 17 residues. The junction had 7 bases not matched to a gene; V was cut back by 0 bases and J by 5 bases. The CDR3 DNA sequence: TGTGCCAGCAGTTACTCGGGACTAGCGGGACCTCTAAACGAGCAGTACTTC. Amino acids: CASSYSGLAGPLNEQYF.

DNA for the CDR3: TGTGCCAGTACCCTGGTGGGGGTGAACACTGAAGCTTTCTTT. Its translation: CASTLVGVNTEAFF. V is TRBV19 and J is TRBJ1-1; tentative D call: TRBD1 (5 bases). V gave up 7 bases and J gave up 0 bases, with 12 bases separating them. The germline V gene encodes CDR1 LNHDA and CDR2 SQIVND (reference sequence). The CDR3 loop spans 14 amino acids.

The chain recombines TRBV5-1 with TRBJ2-1, with 13 positions matching TRBD2. The germline V gene has CDR1 SGHRS and CDR2 YFSETQ. The CDR3 has 14 residues. The V gene end was trimmed by 3 bases and the J gene end by 9 bases; junction bases not matched to a gene: 3. The CDR3 is CASSSGLAGVEQFF. The CDR3 DNA sequence: TGCGCCAGCAGCTCCGGACTAGCGGGGGTTGAGCAGTTCTTC. Full variable domain (remainder filled in from reference TRBV5-1 and TRBJ2-1): KAGVTQTPRYLIKTRGQQVTLSCSPISGHRSVSWYQQTPGQGLQFLFEYFSETQRNKGNFPGRFSGRQFSNSRSEMNVSTLELGDSALYLCASSSGLAGVEQFFGPGTRLTVL.

This clone showed up just a few times. Other DNA sequences in this sample translate to the same CDR3. This chain connects TRBV29-1 to TRBJ2-1, with D maybe TRBD2 (6 bases). V dropped 6 bases and J dropped 2 bases, with 11 bases sitting between them. This CDR3 comprises 13 residues. The germline V gene has CDR1 SQVTM and CDR2 ANQGSEA. The CDR3 DNA follows: TGCAGCGTGGAGGGCGGCACCTACAATGAGCAGTTCTTC. This encodes CSVEGGTYNEQFF.

This clone was observed a few times. V gene TRBV6-8 combines with J gene TRBJ1-6; D possibly corresponds to TRBD1 (6 bases). This CDR3 comprises 14 residues. V lost 1 base and J 6 bases, leaving 7 bases between the germline ends. Germline values: CDR1 MNHGY, CDR2 SAAAGT. The CDR3 bases are TGTGCCAGCAGTTACTACAGGGTTAATTCACCCCTCCACTTT. Amino acid sequence: CASSYYRVNSPLHF.

Here the CDR3 reads CASSQGELGTGELFF. The CDR3 region has the DNA TGCGCCAGCAGCCAAGGGGAGTTGGGCACCGGGGAGCTGTTTTTT. V and J are TRBV4-1 and TRBJ2-2; D is perhaps TRBD2 (5 bases). Germline lookup yields CDR1 MGHRA and CDR2 YSYEKL. V shed 1 base and J shed 4 bases, with 10 bases lying between them. This CDR3 has 15 amino acids.

The chain recombines TRBV12-5 with TRBJ2-3; D is perhaps TRBD1 or TRBD2 (5 bases each). The length of the CDR3 is 13 residues. Germline V gives CDR1 LGHNT, CDR2 FRNRAP. V was trimmed by 1 base and J by 3 bases, leaving 5 bases between them. CDR3 in amino acids: CASGLGGTDTQYF. In DNA form, the CDR3 reads TGTGCTAGTGGTTTGGGGGGGACAGATACGCAGTATTTT.

This chain connects TRBV30 to TRBJ2-7; 11 bases are shared with TRBD1. The CDR3 is 15 residues long. V trimming: 1 base; J trimming: 5 bases; junction bases outside the gene matches: 7. CDR1 and CDR2 from the germline V gene are GTSNPN and SVGIG (reference sequence). CDR3 residues: CAWSGRRTGGHEQYF. CDR3 in DNA: TGTGCCTGGAGTGGGCGGAGGACAGGGGGCCACGAGCAGTACTTC.

This chain uses TRBV6-8 with TRBJ2-7; D may correspond to TRBD1 or TRBD2 (7 bases each). The CDR3 loop spans 15 amino acids. Looked up from germline, CDR1 is MNHGY and CDR2 is SAAAGT. The germline V and J ends were trimmed by 6 bases and 2 bases, with 17 bases remaining between them. The CDR3 region is CASRPTGEGTYEQYF. The CDR3 coding sequence is TGTGCCAGCAGGCCCACAGGGGAGGGAACCTACGAGCAGTACTTC.

V is TRBV25-1 and J is TRBJ1-5; possible D gene TRBD1, 6 bases. Germline CDR1 and CDR2: MGHDK and SYGVNS. CDR3 size: 15 residues. The ends were cut back, 1 base at V and 4 bases at J, with 11 bases in the middle. The CDR3 DNA is TGTGCCAGCAGTGAATCTCGGGACACAAATCAGCCCCAGCATTTT. It is translated as CASSESRDTNQPQHF. Drawing the rest from reference TRBV25-1 and TRBJ1-5, the complete variable domain is EADIYQTPRYLVIGTGKKITLECSQTMGHDKMYWYQQDPGMELHLIHYSYGVNSTEKGDLSSESTVSRIRTEHFPLTLESARPSHTSQYLCASSESRDTNQPQHFGDGTRLSIL.

This clone was found many times. The chain employs TRBV11-3 and TRBJ1-2, with 8 bases aligning to TRBD1. The CDR3 totals 15 residues. Trimming cost V 4 bases and J 4 bases; bases outside gene matches: 8. CDR1 is SGHNT, CDR2 YENEEA, per germline. CDR3 sequence (DNA): TGTGCCAGCAGCTCTACGGACAGGGCGACCTATGGCTACACCTTC. The encoded protein is CASSSTDRATYGYTF.

The rearrangement links TRBV6-8 to TRBJ2-7; D is possibly TRBD2 (5 bases). The length of the CDR3 is 14 residues. Germline V gene lookup returns CDR1 MNHGY and CDR2 SAAAGT. The ends were cut back, 6 bases at V and 3 bases at J, with 15 bases in the middle. CDR3: CASRVSGSSYEQYF. As DNA, the CDR3 is TGTGCCAGCAGAGTCAGTGGGAGTAGCTACGAGCAGTACTTC.